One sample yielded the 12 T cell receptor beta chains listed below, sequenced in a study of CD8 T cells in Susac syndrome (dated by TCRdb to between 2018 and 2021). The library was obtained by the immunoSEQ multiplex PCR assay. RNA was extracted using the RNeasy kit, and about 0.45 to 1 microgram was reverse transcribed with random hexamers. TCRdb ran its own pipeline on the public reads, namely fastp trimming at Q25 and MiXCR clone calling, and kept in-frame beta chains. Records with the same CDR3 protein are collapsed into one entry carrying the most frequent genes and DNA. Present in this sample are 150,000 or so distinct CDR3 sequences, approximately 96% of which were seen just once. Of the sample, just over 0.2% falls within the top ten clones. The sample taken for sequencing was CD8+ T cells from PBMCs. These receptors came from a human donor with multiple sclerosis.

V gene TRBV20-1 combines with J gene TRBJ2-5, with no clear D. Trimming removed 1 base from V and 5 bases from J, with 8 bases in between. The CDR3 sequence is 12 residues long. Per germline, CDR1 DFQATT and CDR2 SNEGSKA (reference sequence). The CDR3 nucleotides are TGCAGTGCTAGAGTTGGCGACGAGACCCAGTACTTC. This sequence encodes CSARVGDETQYF.

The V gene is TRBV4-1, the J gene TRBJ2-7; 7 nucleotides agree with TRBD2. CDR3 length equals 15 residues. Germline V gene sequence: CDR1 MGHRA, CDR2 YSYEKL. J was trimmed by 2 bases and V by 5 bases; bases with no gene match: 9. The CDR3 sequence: CASSSKASGTYEQYF. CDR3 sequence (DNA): TGCGCCAGCAGCTCCAAAGCTAGCGGTACCTACGAGCAGTACTTC.

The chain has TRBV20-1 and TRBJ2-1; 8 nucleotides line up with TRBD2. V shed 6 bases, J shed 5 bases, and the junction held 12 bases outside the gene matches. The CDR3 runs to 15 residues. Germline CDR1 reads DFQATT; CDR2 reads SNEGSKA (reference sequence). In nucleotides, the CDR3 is TGCAGTGCCCCTAGCTTAGCGGGGAGCCACAATGAGCAGTTCTTC. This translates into CSAPSLAGSHNEQFF.

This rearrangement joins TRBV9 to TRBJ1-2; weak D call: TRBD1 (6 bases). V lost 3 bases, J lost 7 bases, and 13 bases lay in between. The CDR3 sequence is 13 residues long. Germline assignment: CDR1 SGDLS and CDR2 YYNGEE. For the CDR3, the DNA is TGTGCCAGCAGCGACCCAGGGGACTTTGGCTACACCTTC. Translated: CASSDPGDFGYTF.

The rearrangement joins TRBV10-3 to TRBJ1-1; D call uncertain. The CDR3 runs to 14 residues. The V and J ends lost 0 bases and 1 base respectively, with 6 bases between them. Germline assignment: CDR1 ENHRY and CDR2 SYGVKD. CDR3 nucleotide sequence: TGTGCCATCAGTGAGTCCCCAGGGAACACTGAAGCTTTCTTT. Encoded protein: CAISESPGNTEAFF.

CDR3 region: CASGRDWDNEQFF. As DNA, the CDR3 is TGTGCCAGCGGAAGGGATTGGGACAATGAGCAGTTCTTC. The V call is TRBV6-2 or TRBV6-3, the J call TRBJ2-1, with D unresolved. Trimming took off 8 bases at V and 5 bases at J, with 13 bases between the two ends. The germline V gene encodes CDR1 MNHEY and CDR2 SVGEGT. The CDR3 spans 13 residues.

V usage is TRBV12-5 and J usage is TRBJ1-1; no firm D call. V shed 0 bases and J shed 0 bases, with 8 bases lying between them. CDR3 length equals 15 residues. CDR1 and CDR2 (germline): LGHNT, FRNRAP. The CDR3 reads CASGLVRSMNTEAFF. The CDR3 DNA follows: TGTGCTAGTGGTTTGGTGCGGTCAATGAACACTGAAGCTTTCTTT.

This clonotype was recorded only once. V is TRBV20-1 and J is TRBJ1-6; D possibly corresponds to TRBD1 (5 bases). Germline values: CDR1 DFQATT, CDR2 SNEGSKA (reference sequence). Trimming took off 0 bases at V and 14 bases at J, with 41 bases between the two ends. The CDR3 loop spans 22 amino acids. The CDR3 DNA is TGCAGTGCTAGAGATTCCACGCAGGGTTTTACCGCTGTCTCTGGGTTTCCAATCGCCCTCCACTTT. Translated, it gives CSARDSTQGFTAVSGFPIALHF.

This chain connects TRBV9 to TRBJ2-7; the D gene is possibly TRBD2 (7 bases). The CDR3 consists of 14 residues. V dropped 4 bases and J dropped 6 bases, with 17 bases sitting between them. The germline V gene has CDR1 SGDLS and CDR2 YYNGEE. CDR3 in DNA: TGTGCCAGCAGCCGGGGGGCGGACGATCGCGAGCAGTACTTC. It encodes CASSRGADDREQYF.

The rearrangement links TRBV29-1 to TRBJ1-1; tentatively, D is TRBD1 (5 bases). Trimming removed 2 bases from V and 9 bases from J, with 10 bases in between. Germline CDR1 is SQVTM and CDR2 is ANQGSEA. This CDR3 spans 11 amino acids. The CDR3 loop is CSVEYDRKAFF. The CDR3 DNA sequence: TGCAGCGTTGAATACGACAGAAAAGCTTTCTTT. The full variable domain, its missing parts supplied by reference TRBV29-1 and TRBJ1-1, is SAVISQKPSRDICQRGTSLTIQCQVDSQVTMMFWYRQQPGQSLTLIATANQGSEATYESGFVIDKFPISRPNLTFSTLTVSNMSPEDSSIYLCSVEYDRKAFFGQGTRLTVV.

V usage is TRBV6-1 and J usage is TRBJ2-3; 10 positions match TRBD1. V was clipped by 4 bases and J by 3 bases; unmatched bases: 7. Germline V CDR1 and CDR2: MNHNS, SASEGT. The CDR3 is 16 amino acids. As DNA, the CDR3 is TGTGCCAGCAGTGTCCGGGACAGGGGTCCGACAGATACGCAGTATTTT. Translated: CASSVRDRGPTDTQYF.

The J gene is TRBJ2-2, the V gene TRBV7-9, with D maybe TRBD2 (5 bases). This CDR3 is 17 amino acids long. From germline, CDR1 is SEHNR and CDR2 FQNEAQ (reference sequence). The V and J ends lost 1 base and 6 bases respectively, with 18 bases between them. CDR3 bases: TGTGCCAGCAGCTTAGTTACTGGCGGGTCCTTGCCCGGGGAGCTGTTTTTT. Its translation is CASSLVTGGSLPGELFF.